This section outlines one TCR beta chain sequence together with its context. Germline V gene lookup returns CDR1 LNHDA and CDR2 SQIVND (reference sequence). The CDR3 totals 13 residues. Trimming pared 9 bases from V and 10 bases from J, leaving 16 bases between. Sequencing was performed with immunoSEQ multiplex PCR; in TCRdb, only in-frame clones are kept and a portion is missing. Among around 150,000 clones listed, approximately 88% were seen once. The data originate from a study of control samples from healthy donors and cancer patients. The chain employs TRBV19 and TRBJ1-6; no reliable D call. The TCR was taken from a man aged 25 to 45 in good health. Source material: blood. CDR3 amino acids: CASRGPTGSPLHF. Here the CDR3 DNA reads TGTGCCAGCCGCGGTCCGACCGGCTCACCCCTCCACTTT.